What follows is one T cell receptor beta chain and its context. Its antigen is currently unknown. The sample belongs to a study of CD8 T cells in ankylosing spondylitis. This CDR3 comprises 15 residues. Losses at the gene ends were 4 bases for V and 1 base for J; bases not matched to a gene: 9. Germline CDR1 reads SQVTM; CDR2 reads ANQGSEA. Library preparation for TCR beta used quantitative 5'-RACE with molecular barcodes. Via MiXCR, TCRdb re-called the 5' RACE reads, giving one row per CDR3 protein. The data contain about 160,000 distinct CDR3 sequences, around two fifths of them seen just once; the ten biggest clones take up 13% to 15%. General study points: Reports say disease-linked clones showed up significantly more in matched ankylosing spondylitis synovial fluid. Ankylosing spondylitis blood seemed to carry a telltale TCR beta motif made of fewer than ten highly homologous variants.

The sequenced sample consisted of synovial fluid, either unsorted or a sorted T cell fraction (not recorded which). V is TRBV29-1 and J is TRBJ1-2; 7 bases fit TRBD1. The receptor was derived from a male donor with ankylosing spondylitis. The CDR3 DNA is TGCAGCGTTGCTCCAGGGGGTGGCGGTAACTATGGCTACACCTTC. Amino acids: CSVAPGGGGNYGYTF.